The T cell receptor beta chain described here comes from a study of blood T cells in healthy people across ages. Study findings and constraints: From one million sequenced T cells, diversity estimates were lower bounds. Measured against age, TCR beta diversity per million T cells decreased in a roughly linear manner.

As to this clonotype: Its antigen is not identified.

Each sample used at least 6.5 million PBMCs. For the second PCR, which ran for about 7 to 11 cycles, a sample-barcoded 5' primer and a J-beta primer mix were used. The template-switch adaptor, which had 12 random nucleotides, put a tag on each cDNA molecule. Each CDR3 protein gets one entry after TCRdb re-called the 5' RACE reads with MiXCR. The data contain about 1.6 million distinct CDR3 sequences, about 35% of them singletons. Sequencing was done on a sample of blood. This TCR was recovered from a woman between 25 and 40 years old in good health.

CDR3 in amino acids: CASSPHGDEQFF. For the CDR3, the DNA is TGTGCCAGCAGCCCGCACGGGGATGAGCAGTTCTTC. J is TRBJ2-1 and V is TRBV9; D may be TRBD2 (5 bases). This CDR3 region has 12 residues. The germline V gene has CDR1 SGDLS and CDR2 YYNGEE. V was pared by 4 bases and J by 8 bases, with 10 bases between.